Listed below are T cell receptor beta chains from one sample, sequenced in a study of vaccination and CD4 T cells after COVID-19. No antigens are known for them. TCRdb passed the PCR reads through MiXCR, listing each CDR3 protein once. Of over 10,000 distinct CDR3 sequences listed, roughly 46% are singletons. Sequenced material: CD4+ T cells from blood, cultured in vitro, taken after SARS-CoV-2 vaccination. The receptors stem from a human donor who had recovered from COVID-19. Each CDR3 is given with its conserved first and last residue. Fields, in order: clone size, V gene, D gene, J gene, CDR3 protein, CDR3 DNA. D genes are given only for firm matches. Clone size is shown for a subset of rows, as once, few, many or a class of expanded clone.

.	TRBV6-1	TRBD1	TRBJ1-5	CASSEGGQGADPQHF	TGTGCCAGCAGTGAAGGGGGACAGGGGGCGGATCCCCAGCATTTT
few	TRBV6-2/TRBV6-3	.	TRBJ2-7	CASKSTGGYEQYF	TGTGCCAGCAAATCAACCGGAGGCTACGAGCAGTACTTC
few	TRBV20-1	.	TRBJ2-5	CSAPTRAQETQYF	TGCAGTGCCCCAACTAGGGCACAAGAGACCCAGTACTTC
few	TRBV2	.	TRBJ2-3	CASRYTDTQYF	TGTGCCAGCAGGTACACAGATACGCAGTATTTT
few	TRBV29-1	.	TRBJ2-7	CSVEGDTYEQYF	TGCAGCGTTGAAGGGGACACCTACGAGCAGTACTTC
.	TRBV7-9	.	TRBJ1-1	CASSPMTRGRNTEAFF	TGTGCCAGCAGCCCTATGACGCGAGGGAGGAACACTGAAGCTTTCTTT
medium-sized	TRBV4-3	TRBD1	TRBJ1-2	CASSQDLGTGVGYTF	TGCGCCAGCAGCCAAGATCTGGGGACAGGGGTAGGCTACACCTTC
few	TRBV6-5	.	TRBJ1-1	CASSYEIAKDMNTEAFF	TGTGCCAGCAGCTACGAGATAGCCAAGGACATGAACACTGAAGCTTTCTTT
.	TRBV11-2	.	TRBJ2-7	CASSLRRGGTVTYEQYF	TGTGCCAGCAGCCTACGAAGGGGGGGGACAGTGACCTACGAGCAGTACTTC
.	TRBV20-1	.	TRBJ2-7	CSAPGYYEQYF	TGCAGTGCTCCCGGATACTACGAGCAGTACTTC
few	TRBV19	TRBD1	TRBJ2-2	CASTMDRDAAGELFF	TGTGCCAGCACAATGGACAGGGATGCGGCCGGGGAGCTGTTTTTT
.	TRBV7-2	.	TRBJ2-2	CASTAYDSGELFF	TGTGCCAGCACCGCTTATGATTCCGGGGAGCTGTTTTTT
medium-sized	TRBV6-1	TRBD2	TRBJ2-5	CASSDLAGGQETQYF	TGTGCCAGCAGTGATTTAGCGGGAGGACAAGAGACCCAGTACTTC
once	TRBV19	TRBD1	TRBJ2-7	CASSAGRPGTEKFYEQYF	TGTGCCAGTTCTGCGGGTCGTCCCGGGACAGAAAAATTCTACGAGCAGTACTTC
few	TRBV7-2	TRBD1	TRBJ1-2	CASSRTQGGFYGYTF	TGTGCCAGCAGCCGAACACAGGGGGGATTCTATGGCTACACCTTC
.	TRBV10-3	.	TRBJ1-3	CATRDTGPGNTIYF	TGTGCCACCCGGGACACAGGTCCTGGAAACACCATATATTTT
medium-sized	TRBV28	TRBD1	TRBJ2-5	CASSSLGQGARETQYF	TGTGCCAGCAGTTCCCTGGGACAGGGGGCGAGGGAGACCCAGTACTTC
.	TRBV20-1	.	TRBJ1-1	CSARDRRGIAEAFF	TGCAGTGCTAGAGATCGACGGGGGATCGCTGAAGCTTTCTTT
.	TRBV20-1	TRBD2	TRBJ2-1	CSARDYQRERGNEQFF	TGCAGTGCTAGAGATTACCAGCGGGAGAGGGGCAATGAGCAGTTCTTC
few	TRBV6-1	.	TRBJ1-1	CASSSAAGAGGTEAFF	TGTGCCAGCAGTAGTGCAGCGGGGGCGGGAGGGACTGAAGCTTTCTTT
.	TRBV15	.	TRBJ1-1	CATSREAGFGTEAFF	TGTGCCACCAGCAGAGAGGCAGGGTTCGGCACTGAAGCTTTCTTT
.	TRBV4-2	TRBD1	TRBJ1-5	CASSQLRYRGRQPQHF	TGTGCCAGCAGCCAGCTACGATACAGGGGGCGTCAGCCCCAGCATTTT
few	TRBV7-9	TRBD2	TRBJ2-5	CASSLVAGGEETQYF	TGTGCCAGCAGCTTAGTGGCGGGAGGGGAGGAGACCCAGTACTTC
.	TRBV20-1	.	TRBJ1-4	CSAGGRPTGKLFF	TGCAGTGCCGGCGGGAGACCTACGGGAAAACTGTTTTTT
once	TRBV19	.	TRBJ1-5	CTSSGFWEGQPQHF	TGTACCAGTTCGGGCTTCTGGGAGGGTCAGCCCCAGCATTTT
few	TRBV28	.	TRBJ2-1	CASSSAARSYNEQFF	TGTGCCAGCAGTTCCGCGGCCCGCTCCTACAATGAGCAGTTCTTC
few	TRBV7-6	.	TRBJ1-3	CASSLGQGYPSGNTIYF	TGTGCCAGCAGCTTAGGTCAGGGCTATCCCTCTGGAAACACCATATATTTT
few	TRBV10-3	.	TRBJ1-2	CAISALVTEGGYTF	TGTGCCATCAGTGCTTTAGTGACAGAGGGAGGCTACACCTTC
.	TRBV7-8	TRBD1	TRBJ2-7	CASSLRPGGSYEQYF	TGTGCCAGCAGCTTACGGCCAGGGGGCTCCTACGAGCAGTACTTC
.	TRBV2	.	TRBJ2-1	CASDQTPNEQFF	TGTGCCAGCGATCAAACCCCCAATGAGCAGTTCTTC
few	TRBV18	TRBD1	TRBJ1-1	CASSPGQGAYTEAFF	TGTGCCAGCTCACCAGGACAGGGGGCGTACACTGAAGCTTTCTTT
.	TRBV5-4	.	TRBJ2-7	CASSPPAGEQYF	TGTGCCAGCAGCCCGCCCGCCGGCGAGCAGTACTTC
few	TRBV6-5	.	TRBJ1-5	CASSYSSAPQHF	TGTGCCAGCAGTTACTCCTCGGCCCCACAGCATTTT
.	TRBV25-1	.	TRBJ1-4	CASTGEANEKLFF	TGTGCCAGCACGGGGGAGGCTAATGAAAAACTGTTTTTT
few	TRBV20-1	.	TRBJ2-2	CSALYGTGELFF	TGCAGTGCCCTATATGGCACCGGGGAGCTGTTTTTT
.	TRBV20-1	TRBD1	TRBJ2-5	CSAKTGSNQETQYF	TGCAGTGCAAAGACAGGGAGCAACCAAGAGACCCAGTACTTC
.	TRBV7-2	.	TRBJ2-2	CASSLARGGTGELFF	TGTGCCAGCAGCTTAGCTAGGGGCGGGACCGGGGAGCTGTTTTTT
few	TRBV6-1	.	TRBJ1-2	CASNSRYRTTGYTF	TGTGCCAGCAATTCCAGATATAGGACGACTGGCTACACCTTC
.	TRBV10-2	.	TRBJ2-3	CASIAAREQYF	TGCGCCAGCATAGCGGCCAGGGAGCAGTATTTT
.	TRBV19	TRBD2	TRBJ2-7	CASSTLTSGASREQYF	TGTGCCAGTAGTACCTTGACTAGCGGGGCATCGAGAGAGCAGTACTTC
.	TRBV10-3	TRBD1	TRBJ2-7	CAISGTGSQTYEQYF	TGTGCCATCAGTGGGACAGGTTCTCAAACCTACGAGCAGTACTTC
few	TRBV7-2	.	TRBJ2-6	CASRQRDSGANVLTF	TGTGCCAGCAGACAAAGGGATTCTGGGGCCAACGTCCTGACTTTC
.	TRBV14	TRBD1	TRBJ1-4	CASSQLGQGGNEKLFF	TGTGCCAGCAGCCAACTAGGACAGGGGGGTAATGAAAAACTGTTTTTT
.	TRBV28	.	TRBJ2-7	CASSLRGEQYF	TGTGCCAGCAGTTTGCGCGGGGAGCAGTACTTC
.	TRBV5-1	.	TRBJ1-3	CASSFGGTGNTIYF	TGCGCCAGCAGCTTCGGGGGCACAGGAAACACCATATATTTT
medium-sized	TRBV11-2	TRBD1	TRBJ1-1	CASSQGGYAFF	TGTGCCAGCAGCCAGGGGGGGTACGCTTTCTTT
.	TRBV14	.	TRBJ2-2	CASSQDSQNTGELFF	TGTGCCAGCAGCCAAGATTCACAGAACACCGGGGAGCTGTTTTTT
once	TRBV12-3/TRBV12-4	.	TRBJ1-6	CASSSRDDRVPLHF	TGTGCCAGCAGTTCCCGGGACGATCGGGTTCCCCTCCACTTT
.	TRBV7-9	.	TRBJ2-5	CASSQPGAETQYF	TGTGCCAGCAGCCAACCAGGGGCGGAGACCCAGTACTTC
.	TRBV20-1	.	TRBJ1-5	CSASLEGGIDQPQHF	TGCAGTGCTAGTTTGGAAGGGGGGATCGATCAGCCCCAGCATTTT
few	TRBV20-1	TRBD1	TRBJ2-7	CSVPDRGTYEQYF	TGCAGTGTACCTGACAGGGGCACCTACGAGCAGTACTTC
few	TRBV10-3	TRBD1	TRBJ1-1	CAISSGTTGSVF	TGTGCCATCAGTTCTGGAACGACAGGGTCTGTCTTT